This T cell receptor (beta chain) was found in a study of CD8 T cells in Susac syndrome. CD8+ and CD4+ T cells circulating in blood were sequenced for TCR beta. V lost 3 bases and J lost 6, with 12 bases in between. Germline V gene lookup returns CDR1 DFQATT and CDR2 SNEGSKA (reference sequence). The CDR3 is made up of 13 amino acids. An input of about 0.5 to 1 ug of RNA was subjected to reverse transcription using random hexamers. Across 54 Vbeta and 13 Jbeta, TCR beta CDR3 was amplified with immunoSEQ multiplex PCR. One entry per CDR3 protein, called by TCRdb with MiXCR from the immunoSEQ multiplex PCR reads. The profile shows 200,000 to 250,000 distinct CDR3 sequences, approximately 95% of them singletons.

This TCR was recovered from a human donor with multiple sclerosis. The chain joins TRBV20-1 to TRBJ1-5; TRBD1 might be the D (5 bases). The sample comprised CD4+ T cells from PBMCs. The CDR3 sequence is CSASPGKGQPQHF. CDR3 coding DNA: TGCAGTGCTAGTCCAGGGAAAGGTCAGCCCCAGCATTTT.